Following are 30 T cell receptor beta chains from one sample sequenced in a study of blood T cell repertoires in COVID-19. Method: immunoSEQ multiplex PCR; TCRdb's copy keeps in-frame clones and lacks some. Of under 250,000 clones listed, around 82% were seen once; the top ten hold about 12%. Material: peripheral blood. The receptor set was obtained from a woman aged 40-49 years with acute or convalescent COVID-19.

This clone was seen once. V is TRBV12-3 or TRBV12-4 and J is TRBJ1-2; TRBD1 might be the D (5 bases). Trimming left V 6 bases short and J 13 bases short, with 21 bases between. The CDR3 length is 13 residues. This CDR3 reads CASRQQETRISTF. The CDR3 DNA is TGTGCCAGCAGGCAACAGGAGACGAGGATAAGCACCTTC.

This clone was seen more than once but under ten times. The chain has TRBV12-5 and TRBJ1-1, with D unresolved. The CDR3 length is 12 residues. V was trimmed by 7 bases and J by 11 bases, leaving 17 bases between them. CDR1 and CDR2 (germline): LGHNT, FRNRAP. CDR3 nucleotides: TGTGCTAGTGCCCTAAGATGGGAGGTGGCTTTCTTT. Protein: CASALRWEVAFF.

The rearrangement joins TRBV6-6 to TRBJ1-1; TRBD1 matches 7 bases. Germline values: CDR1 MNHNY, CDR2 SVGAGI (reference sequence). The length of the CDR3 is 14 residues. Trimming cost V 6 bases and J 7 bases; bases outside gene matches: 11. In DNA form, the CDR3 reads TGTGCCAGCAGAGACCTGAACAGGGGCAATGAAGCTTTCTTT. Translating it yields CASRDLNRGNEAFF.

The chain uses TRBV5-4 and TRBJ2-3; the D gene is possibly TRBD1 (6 bases). Germline assignment: CDR1 SGHNT and CDR2 YYREEE (reference sequence). Trimming stripped 2 bases from V and 3 bases from J, with 7 bases between. The length of the CDR3 is 13 residues. CDR3 sequence: CASSFGQTDTQYF. The CDR3 DNA reads as TGTGCCAGCAGCTTTGGACAGACAGATACGCAGTATTTT.

The V and J genes are TRBV5-1 and TRBJ2-7; D may be TRBD2 (6 bases). This CDR3 spans 14 amino acids. The germline V and J ends were trimmed by 5 bases and 1 base, with 13 bases remaining between them. The V gene's germline CDR1 is SGHRS and CDR2 YFSETQ. The CDR3 loop reads CASSEVADSYEQYF. As DNA, the CDR3 is TGCGCCAGCAGTGAGGTAGCGGATTCCTACGAGCAGTACTTC.

J is TRBJ2-1 and V is TRBV29-1; D gene unclear. Germline CDR1 SQVTM, CDR2 ANQGSEA. Trimming removed 2 bases at V and 1 base at J, with 9 bases between. CDR3 length equals 14 residues. CDR3 nucleotide sequence: TGCAGCGTTGAAAGTGGCGGTTCCTACAATGAGCAGTTCTTC. Translating it yields CSVESGGSYNEQFF.

This chain joins TRBV19 and TRBJ1-1; tentatively, D is TRBD1 (5 bases). Germline assignment: CDR1 LNHDA and CDR2 SQIVND (reference sequence). Trimming left V 5 bases short and J 2 bases short, with 21 bases between. CDR3 length: 17 residues. The CDR3 sequence: CASSAPREDQFNTEAFF. The CDR3 DNA sequence: TGTGCCAGTAGTGCGCCCAGGGAGGATCAATTTAACACTGAAGCTTTCTTT.

The chain employs TRBV6-5 and TRBJ1-4; perhaps TRBD1 as D (5 bases). The CDR3 is made up of 13 amino acids. The V and J ends lost 0 bases and 8 bases respectively, with 7 bases between them. Germline V gene lookup returns CDR1 MNHEY and CDR2 SVGAGI. The CDR3 nucleotides are TGTGCCAGCAGTTACTCCAGGGAAGAAAAACTGTTTTTT. This sequence encodes CASSYSREEKLFF.

The CDR3 DNA follows: TGTGCCAGCAGCGTAGCAGACAGGGCTAATGAAAAACTGTTTTTT. As protein: CASSVADRANEKLFF. The chain uses TRBV9 and TRBJ1-4; TRBD1 agrees at 7 bases. From germline, CDR1 is SGDLS and CDR2 YYNGEE. The CDR3 totals 15 residues. V lost 0 bases and J lost 3; bases outside the gene matches: 2.

V is TRBV2 and J is TRBJ1-2; tentative D call: TRBD1 (6 bases). CDR1 and CDR2 from the germline V gene are SNHLY and FYNNEI. V lost 3 bases, J lost 8 bases, and 19 bases lay in between. The length of the CDR3 is 15 residues. In DNA form, the CDR3 reads TGTGCCAGCAGTGACGCAGGGGCCAGCCCTTGGGGCTACACCTTC. Translating it yields CASSDAGASPWGYTF.

The rearrangement uses TRBV6-5 and TRBJ2-1, with a tentative D call TRBD2 (5 bases). With 2 bases removed from V and 7 bases from J, the gap between germline ends came to 12 bases. CDR1 and CDR2 from the germline V gene are MNHEY and SVGAGI. The CDR3 length is 14 residues. CDR3 sequence reads: CASSYHGRGNEQFF. The CDR3 DNA follows: TGTGCCAGCAGTTACCATGGACGGGGTAATGAGCAGTTCTTC.

The V call is TRBV2, the J call TRBJ2-5; 8 positions agree with TRBD1. The CDR3 consists of 15 residues. Germline V gives CDR1 SNHLY, CDR2 FYNNEI. Losses at the gene ends were 4 bases for V and 2 bases for J; bases not matched to a gene: 6. CDR3 in DNA: TGTGCCAGCAGTGCCGGACAGGGTGTTCAAGAGACCCAGTACTTC. As protein: CASSAGQGVQETQYF.

V is TRBV4-1 and J is TRBJ1-4; no firm D call. The germline gives CDR1 MGHRA, CDR2 YSYEKL. The CDR3 is 14 amino acids. V was trimmed by 7 bases and J by 8 bases, leaving 17 bases between them. DNA for the CDR3: TGCGCCAGCACCCCCGGGATTCGAGGGGAAAAACTGTTTTTT. It yields the protein CASTPGIRGEKLFF.

The chain recombines TRBV7-9 with TRBJ2-1; 13 bases agree with TRBD2. V was clipped by 4 bases and J by 5 bases; unmatched bases: 5. CDR3 length: 16 residues. The germline CDR1 and CDR2 sequences are SEHNR and FQNEAQ (reference sequence). The CDR3 is CASSSGLAGVDNEQFF. CDR3 bases: TGTGCCAGCAGCTCAGGACTAGCGGGAGTGGACAATGAGCAGTTCTTC.

The chain links TRBV19 to TRBJ1-1; perhaps TRBD1 as D (5 bases). Germline V lookup: CDR1 LNHDA, CDR2 SQIVND (reference sequence). CDR3 length equals 14 residues. Trimming cost V 7 bases and J 4 bases, with 16 bases left between them. For the CDR3, the DNA is TGTGCCAGTATGAAACCCGGGGGACCCACTGAAGCTTTCTTT. Translating it yields CASMKPGGPTEAFF.

This clone was counted a few times. This rearrangement joins TRBV3-1 (or the pseudogene TRBV3-2) to TRBJ2-1, with 7 bases lining up with TRBD2. Trimming at V came to 0 bases and at J to 5 bases, leaving 7 bases not matched to a gene. The CDR3 has 16 residues. CDR1 and CDR2 from the germline V gene are LGHDT and YNNKEL (reference sequence). In nucleotides, the CDR3 is TGTGCCAGCAGCCAAGAAAGGGCGGGGGATGACAATGAGCAGTTCTTC. This sequence encodes CASSQERAGDDNEQFF.

The V and J genes are TRBV7-2 and TRBJ2-2; unclear D gene. Trimming stripped 1 base from V and 10 bases from J, with 7 bases between. This CDR3 is built from 12 residues. CDR1 and CDR2 (germline): SGHTA, FQGNSA. As DNA, the CDR3 is TGTGCCAGCAGCTTAGTAGCCGAGGAGCTGTTTTTT. Its protein is CASSLVAEELFF.

This chain connects TRBV2 to TRBJ2-1, with 14 positions matching TRBD2. The CDR3 is 14 amino acids. Germline trimming cut 8 bases from V and 7 bases from J; bases unmatched to any gene: 4. The germline V gene has CDR1 SNHLY and CDR2 FYNNEI. The CDR3 sequence: CASHWTSGRNEQFF. The DNA for the CDR3 is TGTGCCAGCCATTGGACTAGCGGGAGGAATGAGCAGTTCTTC.

Here the CDR3 reads CASSRDRRTYYEQYF. CDR3 DNA sequence: TGTGCCAGCAGCCGCGACAGGCGAACCTACTACGAGCAGTACTTC. The chain joins TRBV11-2 to TRBJ2-7, with a tentative D call TRBD1 (6 bases). This CDR3 comprises 15 residues. CDR1 and CDR2 (germline): SGHAT, FQNNGV. V gave up 5 bases and J gave up 3 bases, with 17 bases separating them.

The chain carries TRBV6-2 or TRBV6-3 and TRBJ2-5, with D possibly TRBD1 on 6 matching bases. Germline CDR1 and CDR2: MNHEY and SVGEGT. The CDR3 is made up of 15 amino acids. The V end lost 0 bases, the J end lost 0 bases, and 8 bases lay between the germline ends. CDR3 protein: CASSYSGTNQETQYF. DNA for the CDR3: TGTGCCAGCAGTTACTCCGGGACAAACCAAGAGACCCAGTACTTC.

J is TRBJ2-1 and V is TRBV2; TRBD2 matches 15 bases. CDR3 length: 14 amino acids. V shed 8 bases, J shed 8 bases, and the junction held 4 bases outside the gene matches. Germline V CDR1 and CDR2: SNHLY, FYNNEI. CDR3 amino acids: CASRGLAGGYEQFF. CDR3 in DNA: TGTGCCAGCCGGGGACTAGCGGGGGGTTATGAGCAGTTCTTC.

The V gene is TRBV6-2 or TRBV6-3, the J gene TRBJ2-7, with 8 bases lining up with TRBD2. Germline assignment: CDR1 MNHEY and CDR2 SVGEGT. This CDR3 has 18 amino acids. Germline trimming cut 5 bases from V and 0 bases from J; bases unmatched to any gene: 15. The CDR3 coding sequence is TGTGCCAGCAGTGCCACAGAAGGACTAGCAGACAGCTCCTACGAGCAGTACTTC. Translated, it gives CASSATEGLADSSYEQYF.

This clone was found a few times. Here the CDR3 DNA reads TGTGCCAGCTCACCGTCGAGAGAGGATGGCTACACCTTC. Translating it yields CASSPSREDGYTF. This chain uses TRBV18 with TRBJ1-2, with D unclear. The CDR3 has 13 residues. V dropped 3 bases and J dropped 6 bases, with 11 bases sitting between them. Germline V gives CDR1 KGHSH, CDR2 LQKENI.

The chain links TRBV30 to TRBJ2-7; D remains ambiguous. V lost 0 bases and J lost 2, with 17 bases in between. Germline assignment: CDR1 GTSNPN and CDR2 SVGIG (reference sequence). This CDR3 has 16 amino acids. CDR3 DNA sequence: TGTGCCTGGAGTGTTCCCAACCCGCAGCGCGCCTACGAGCAGTACTTC. It translates to CAWSVPNPQRAYEQYF.

The genes are TRBV5-1 and TRBJ2-1; TRBD2 agrees at 8 bases. The CDR3 sequence is 14 residues long. V gave up 3 bases and J gave up 5 bases; unmatched junction bases: 4. Germline CDR1 and CDR2: SGHRS and YFSETQ. CDR3 in DNA: TGCGCCAGCAGCTGGGGACTAGGAGACAATGAGCAGTTCTTC. Encoded protein: CASSWGLGDNEQFF.

The chain has TRBV27 and TRBJ1-6; a possible D gene is TRBD1 (6 bases). V lost 3 bases to trimming and J lost 0 bases, with 18 bases between them. The CDR3 contains 19 residues. Germline lookup yields CDR1 MNHEY and CDR2 SMNVEV (reference sequence). The chain's CDR3 is CASSFGIGQRGSYNSPLHF. DNA for the CDR3: TGTGCCAGCAGTTTTGGTATAGGACAGAGGGGCTCCTATAATTCACCCCTCCACTTT.

This clone was counted once. The chain recombines TRBV27 with TRBJ1-1, with a tentative D call TRBD1 (5 bases). Trimming removed 5 bases from V and 8 bases from J, with 18 bases in between. The CDR3 has 14 amino acids. Looked up from germline, CDR1 is MNHEY and CDR2 is SMNVEV (reference sequence). The CDR3 DNA reads as TGTGCCAGCAGTACCTCAGGAGGGGTGGCCGAAGCTTTCTTT. Protein product: CASSTSGGVAEAFF.

V usage is TRBV27 and J usage is TRBJ1-5; D is unresolved. This CDR3 comprises 14 residues. The V gene lost 3 bases and the J gene lost 3 bases, with 9 bases spanning the gap. Germline CDR1 reads MNHEY; CDR2 reads SMNVEV (reference sequence). CDR3: CASSFRYDNQPQHF. The CDR3 DNA sequence: TGTGCCAGCAGTTTCCGGTACGACAATCAGCCCCAGCATTTT.

The chain has TRBV7-2 and TRBJ1-4, with TRBD1 as a possible D gene (6 bases). The CDR3 sequence is 15 residues long. The V gene's germline CDR1 is SGHTA and CDR2 FQGNSA. Trimming shortened V by 0 bases and J by 7 bases, and 12 bases separated the two germline ends. The CDR3 sequence is CASSLAGGAFEKLFF. CDR3 in DNA: TGTGCCAGCAGCTTAGCGGGGGGGGCCTTTGAAAAACTGTTTTTT.

The CDR3 sequence: CASSLDRGTEAFF. Here the CDR3 DNA reads TGTGCCAGCAGCTTGGACAGGGGAACTGAAGCTTTCTTT. This chain joins TRBV5-4 and TRBJ1-1, with 7 bases that match TRBD1. V lost 0 bases and J lost 5; bases outside the gene matches: 1. Germline loops: CDR1 SGHNT, CDR2 YYREEE (reference sequence). CDR3 length: 13 residues.